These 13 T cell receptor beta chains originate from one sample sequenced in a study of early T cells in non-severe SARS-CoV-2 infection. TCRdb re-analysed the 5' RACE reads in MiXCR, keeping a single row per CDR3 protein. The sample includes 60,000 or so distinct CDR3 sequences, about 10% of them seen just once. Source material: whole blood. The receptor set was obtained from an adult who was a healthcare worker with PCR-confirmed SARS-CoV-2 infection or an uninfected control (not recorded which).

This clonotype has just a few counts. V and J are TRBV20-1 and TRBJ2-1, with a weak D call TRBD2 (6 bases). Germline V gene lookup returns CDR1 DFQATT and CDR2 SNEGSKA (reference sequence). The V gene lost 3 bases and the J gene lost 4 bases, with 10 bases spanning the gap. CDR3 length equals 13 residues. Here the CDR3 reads CSASGSSYNEQFF. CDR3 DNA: TGCAGTGCTAGCGGGAGTTCTTACAATGAGCAGTTCTTC.

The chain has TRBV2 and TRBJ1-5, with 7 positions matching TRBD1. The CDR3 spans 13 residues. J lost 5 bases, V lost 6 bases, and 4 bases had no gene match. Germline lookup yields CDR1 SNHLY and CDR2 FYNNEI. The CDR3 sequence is CASRLQGDQPQHF. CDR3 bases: TGTGCCAGCAGGCTCCAGGGGGATCAGCCCCAGCATTTT.

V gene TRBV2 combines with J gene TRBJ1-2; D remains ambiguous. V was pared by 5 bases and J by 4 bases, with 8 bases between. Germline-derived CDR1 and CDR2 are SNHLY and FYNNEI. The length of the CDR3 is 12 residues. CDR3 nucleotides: TGTGCCAGCAGTCGTCCGGCCTATGGCTACACCTTC. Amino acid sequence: CASSRPAYGYTF.

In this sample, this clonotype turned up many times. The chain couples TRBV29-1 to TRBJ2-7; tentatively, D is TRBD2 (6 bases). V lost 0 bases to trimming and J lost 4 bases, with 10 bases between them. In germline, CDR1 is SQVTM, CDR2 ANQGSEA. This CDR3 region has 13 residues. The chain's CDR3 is CSVEEEGGYEQYF. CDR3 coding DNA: TGCAGCGTTGAAGAGGAGGGTGGATACGAGCAGTACTTC.

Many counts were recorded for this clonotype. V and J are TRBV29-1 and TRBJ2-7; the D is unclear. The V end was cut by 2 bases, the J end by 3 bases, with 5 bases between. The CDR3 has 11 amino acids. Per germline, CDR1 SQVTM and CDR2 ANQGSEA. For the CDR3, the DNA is TGCAGCGTTGAACAGAACTACGAGCAGTACTTC. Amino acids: CSVEQNYEQYF.

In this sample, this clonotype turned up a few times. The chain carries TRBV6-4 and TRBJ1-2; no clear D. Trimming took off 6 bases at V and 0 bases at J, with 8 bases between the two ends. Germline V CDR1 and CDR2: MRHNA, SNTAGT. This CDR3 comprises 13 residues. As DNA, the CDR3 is TGTGCCAGCAGAGGAGGAGCTAACTATGGCTACACCTTC. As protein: CASRGGANYGYTF.

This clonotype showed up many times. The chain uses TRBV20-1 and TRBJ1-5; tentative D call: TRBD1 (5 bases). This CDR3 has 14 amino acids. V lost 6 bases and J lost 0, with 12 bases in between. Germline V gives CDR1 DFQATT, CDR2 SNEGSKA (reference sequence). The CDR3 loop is CSAWDPPSNQPQHF. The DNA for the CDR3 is TGCAGTGCATGGGACCCTCCTAGCAATCAGCCCCAGCATTTT.

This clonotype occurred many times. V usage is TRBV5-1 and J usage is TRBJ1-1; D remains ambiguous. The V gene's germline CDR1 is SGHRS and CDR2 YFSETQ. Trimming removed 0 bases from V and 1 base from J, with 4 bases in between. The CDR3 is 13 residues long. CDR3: CASSLDQNTEAFF. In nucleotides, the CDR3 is TGCGCCAGCAGCTTGGATCAGAACACTGAAGCTTTCTTT.

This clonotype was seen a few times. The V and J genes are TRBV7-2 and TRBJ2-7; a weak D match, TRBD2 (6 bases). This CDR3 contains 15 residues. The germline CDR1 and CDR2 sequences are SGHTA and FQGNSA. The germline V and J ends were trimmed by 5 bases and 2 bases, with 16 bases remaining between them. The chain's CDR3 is CASSPTRAGAYEQYF. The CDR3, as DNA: TGTGCCAGCAGCCCGACTCGAGCGGGTGCCTACGAGCAGTACTTC.

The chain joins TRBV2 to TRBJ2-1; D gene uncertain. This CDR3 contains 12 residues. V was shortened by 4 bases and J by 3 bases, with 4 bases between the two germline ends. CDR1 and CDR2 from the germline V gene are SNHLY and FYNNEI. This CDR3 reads CASSGLYNEQFF. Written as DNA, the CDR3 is TGTGCCAGCAGTGGCCTCTACAATGAGCAGTTCTTC.

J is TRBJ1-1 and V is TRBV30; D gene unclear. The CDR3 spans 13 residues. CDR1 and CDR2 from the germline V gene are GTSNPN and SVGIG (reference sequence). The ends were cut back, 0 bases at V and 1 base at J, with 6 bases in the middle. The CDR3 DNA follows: TGTGCCTGGAGTGTCAGGCAGAACACTGAAGCTTTCTTT. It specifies CAWSVRQNTEAFF. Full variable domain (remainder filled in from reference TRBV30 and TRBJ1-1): SQTIHQWPATLVQPVGSPLSLECTVEGTSNPNLYWYRQAAGRGLQLLFYSVGIGQISSEVPQNLSASRPQDRQFILSSKKLLLSDSGFYLCAWSVRQNTEAFFGQGTRLTVV.

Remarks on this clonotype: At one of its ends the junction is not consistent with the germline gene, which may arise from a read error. The CDR3 here is CASSPRANSGANILTF. The CDR3 DNA reads TGTGCCAGCAGCCCTAGGGCAAACTCTGGGGCCAACATCCTGACTTTC. The chain uses TRBV4-2 and TRBJ2-6, with D tentatively TRBD1 (5 bases). Germline values: CDR1 LGHNA, CDR2 YNFKEQ. This CDR3 is 16 amino acids long.

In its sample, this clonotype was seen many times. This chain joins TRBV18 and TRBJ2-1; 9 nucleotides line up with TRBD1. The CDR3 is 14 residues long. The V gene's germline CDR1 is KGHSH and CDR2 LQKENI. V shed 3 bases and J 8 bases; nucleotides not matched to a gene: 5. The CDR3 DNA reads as TGTGCCAGCTCACCCAGACAGGGGGGCTATGAGCAGTTCTTC. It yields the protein CASSPRQGGYEQFF.